The 32 T cell receptor beta chains below come from one sample, sequenced in a study of blood T cell repertoires in COVID-19. Produced via immunoSEQ multiplex PCR; TCRdb's table is partial and in-frame only. The sample shows approximately 220,000 clones, 86% of them seen only once. Sequenced material: peripheral blood. These receptors all stem from a man aged 45-60 years with acute or convalescent COVID-19.

CDR3 sequence: CASSSRLGNQPQHF. Here the CDR3 DNA reads TGTGCCAGCAGTTCCCGACTAGGCAATCAGCCCCAGCATTTT. The chain couples TRBV27 to TRBJ1-5, with D hard to call. Germline V lookup: CDR1 MNHEY, CDR2 SMNVEV (reference sequence). This CDR3 is built from 14 residues. V lost 4 bases to trimming and J lost 2 bases, with 9 bases between them.

The chain has TRBV6-6 and TRBJ1-3, with unresolved D. Between the trimmed V and J ends, which lost 2 bases and 0 bases, there was a span of 8 bases. The CDR3 covers 15 residues. CDR1 and CDR2 from the germline V gene are MNHNY and SVGAGI (reference sequence). This CDR3 reads CASSYRPSSGNTIYF. For the CDR3, the DNA is TGTGCCAGCAGTTACCGCCCGAGCTCTGGAAACACCATATATTTT.

This rearrangement joins TRBV9 to TRBJ1-6; maybe TRBD1 (6 bases). Germline V gene data show CDR1 as SGDLS and CDR2 as YYNGEE. This CDR3 contains 14 residues. The germline V and J ends were trimmed by 2 bases and 8 bases, with 11 bases remaining between them. This CDR3 is CASSVSGVDSPLHF. CDR3 in DNA: TGTGCCAGCAGCGTTTCAGGGGTTGATTCACCCCTCCACTTT.

This clone was recorded once. The rearrangement uses TRBV21-1 and TRBJ1-2; TRBD1, as called in the table, went unchecked against the DNA. TRBV21-1 is classified as a pseudogene. This CDR3 is built from 15 residues. CDR3 loop: CASGYTTATNYGYTF. CDR3 DNA: TGTGCCAGCGGATATACGACAGCGACTAACTATGGCTACACCTTC.

The chain has TRBV6-5 and TRBJ2-2; D unclear. The CDR3 length is 15 residues. Germline CDR1 reads MNHEY; CDR2 reads SVGAGI. V was shortened by 5 bases and J by 4 bases, with 14 bases between the two germline ends. This CDR3 reads CASSPRSTSTGELFF. In DNA, the CDR3 is TGTGCCAGCAGTCCCCGAAGCACGAGCACCGGGGAGCTGTTTTTT.

This clone was seen once. The chain employs TRBV7-8 and TRBJ1-5, with D unclear. CDR1 is SGHVS and CDR2 is FQNEAQ in the germline V gene. V was cut by 1 base and J by 5 bases, with 12 bases left in between. The CDR3 contains 15 residues. In DNA form, the CDR3 reads TGTGCCAGCAGCTTAGAAGCGGGGAAGGATCAGCCCCAGCATTTT. The encoded protein is CASSLEAGKDQPQHF.

The rearrangement joins TRBV28 to TRBJ1-2; D gene uncertain. Germline CDR1 is MDHEN and CDR2 is SYDVKM. This CDR3 has 17 amino acids. With 3 bases removed from V and 2 bases from J, the gap between germline ends came to 19 bases. The CDR3: CASSFRRVTDPNYGYTF. The DNA for the CDR3 is TGTGCCAGCAGTTTCCGCCGGGTCACCGATCCCAACTATGGCTACACCTTC.

The CDR3 sequence: CASSAGQVPGELFF. CDR3 nucleotide sequence: TGCGCCAGCAGCGCGGGACAGGTCCCCGGGGAGCTGTTTTTT. The rearrangement joins TRBV5-1 to TRBJ2-2, with 8 nucleotides matching TRBD1. The CDR3 sequence is 14 residues long. CDR1 and CDR2 (germline): SGHRS, YFSETQ. Trimming removed 4 bases from V and 6 bases from J; junction bases left unmatched: 5.

The chain joins TRBV5-1 to TRBJ1-6, with a tentative D call TRBD1 (6 bases). The CDR3 length is 17 residues. CDR1 SGHRS and CDR2 YFSETQ come from the germline V gene. The V end lost 5 bases, the J end lost 0 bases, and 15 bases lay between the germline ends. The CDR3 protein is CASSLQGPSSYNSPLHF. The CDR3 nucleotides read TGCGCCAGCAGTCTACAGGGACCTAGCTCCTATAATTCACCCCTCCACTTT.

The chain links TRBV20-1 to TRBJ2-7; 8 nucleotides line up with TRBD1. Per the germline V gene, CDR1 is DFQATT and CDR2 is SNEGSKA (reference sequence). J lost 6 bases, V lost 5 bases, and 3 bases had no gene match. The CDR3 contains 11 residues. CDR3 loop: CSAQTGVEQYF. CDR3 coding DNA: TGCAGTGCTCAGACAGGGGTCGAGCAGTACTTC.

This sequence joins TRBV5-5 and TRBJ2-1, with 8 nucleotides matching TRBD2. Germline CDR1 SGHKS, CDR2 YYEKEE (reference sequence). The J segment lost 5 bases and the V segment lost 0 bases, leaving 4 bases of the junction unmatched. The CDR3 covers 15 residues. This chain's CDR3 is CASSLDGGANNEQFF. DNA for the CDR3: TGTGCCAGCAGCTTGGACGGGGGGGCGAACAATGAGCAGTTCTTC. Full variable domain (rest looked up from reference TRBV5-5 and TRBJ2-1): DAGVTQSPTHLIKTRGQQVTLRCSPISGHKSVSWYQQVLGQGPQFIFQYYEKEERGRGNFPDRFSARQFPNYSSELNVNALLLGDSALYLCASSLDGGANNEQFFGPGTRLTVL.

This clone was seen just once. The rearrangement uses TRBV29-1 and TRBJ1-2; no firm D call. This CDR3 is 9 amino acids long. V lost 1 base to trimming and J lost 12 bases, with 6 bases between them. Germline V gene data show CDR1 as SQVTM and CDR2 as ANQGSEA. The CDR3 nucleotides are TGCAGCGTTGAAGGGGGAGACACCTTC. Amino acids: CSVEGGDTF.

The chain has TRBV5-1 and TRBJ1-2; D call uncertain. In germline, CDR1 is SGHRS, CDR2 YFSETQ. This CDR3 is 13 amino acids long. V was clipped by 3 bases and J by 8 bases, with 14 bases between them. In DNA, the CDR3 is TGCGCCAGCAGCTCCAGCGGACCGGGGGGCTACACCTTC. It codes for CASSSSGPGGYTF. Full variable domain (missing parts from reference TRBV5-1 and TRBJ1-2): KAGVTQTPRYLIKTRGQQVTLSCSPISGHRSVSWYQQTPGQGLQFLFEYFSETQRNKGNFPGRFSGRQFSNSRSEMNVSTLELGDSALYLCASSSSGPGGYTFGSGTRLTVV.

The CDR3 region is CASSQELTGSYGYTF. The CDR3 DNA reads as TGTGCCAGCAGCCAAGAATTGACGGGATCCTATGGCTACACCTTC. J is TRBJ1-2 and V is TRBV14; no definite D call. There are 15 residues in the CDR3. Trimming pared 0 bases from V and 4 bases from J, leaving 12 bases between. CDR1 is SGHDN, CDR2 FVKESK, per germline.

V is TRBV6-6 and J is TRBJ1-1, with D possibly matching TRBD1 (6 bases). The germline V gene encodes CDR1 MNHNY and CDR2 SVGAGI (reference sequence). The CDR3 has 17 residues. V was trimmed by 5 bases and J by 3 bases, leaving 22 bases between them. CDR3 in amino acids: CASSPHRTVPVDTEAFF. The CDR3 nucleotides are TGTGCCAGCAGTCCCCATCGGACAGTACCCGTAGACACTGAAGCTTTCTTT.

The chain couples TRBV5-1 to TRBJ1-1, with a possible D match to TRBD1 (5 bases). V was shortened by 1 base and J by 3 bases, with 7 bases between the two germline ends. The CDR3 length is 13 residues. Germline V gene data show CDR1 as SGHRS and CDR2 as YFSETQ. CDR3 bases: TGCGCCAGCAGCTTGCAGGGTCACACTGAAGCTTTCTTT. Its protein product is CASSLQGHTEAFF.

DNA for the CDR3: TGTGCCAGCAGCCAAGTAGTAGCGGGGGGTATCTACAATGAGCAGTTCTTC. Protein sequence: CASSQVVAGGIYNEQFF. The V call is TRBV3-1 (or the pseudogene TRBV3-2), the J call TRBJ2-1, with 10 nucleotides matching TRBD2. CDR3 length equals 17 residues. V lost 1 base and J lost 3; bases outside the gene matches: 6. CDR1 and CDR2 (germline): LGHDT, YNNKEL (reference sequence).

This chain links TRBV7-2 with TRBJ1-2, with D tentatively TRBD1 (6 bases). Germline values: CDR1 SGHTA, CDR2 FQGNSA. The CDR3 runs to 15 residues. The V end lost 6 bases, the J end lost 6 bases, and 20 bases lay between the germline ends. Here the CDR3 DNA reads TGTGCCAGCAGTCAACGGACAGAAGAGAGGAATGGCTACACCTTC. Translating it yields CASSQRTEERNGYTF. The full variable domain, its missing parts supplied by reference TRBV7-2 and TRBJ1-2, is GAGVSQSPSNKVTEKGKDVELRCDPISGHTALYWYRQSLGQGLEFLIYFQGNSAPDKSGLPSDRFSAERTGGSVSTLTIQRTQQEDSAVYLCASSQRTEERNGYTFGSGTRLTVV.

The chain links TRBV7-8 to TRBJ1-1, with a possible D match to TRBD1 (5 bases). This CDR3 spans 14 amino acids. CDR1 is SGHVS and CDR2 is FQNEAQ in the germline V gene. V lost 3 bases, J lost 1 base, and 9 bases lay in between. The CDR3 region is CASSFQGRNTEAFF. The CDR3 nucleotides are TGTGCCAGCAGCTTTCAGGGCAGGAACACTGAAGCTTTCTTT.

The chain combines TRBV5-6 with TRBJ1-1, with a weak D call TRBD1 (6 bases). The CDR3 has 14 residues. Germline V CDR1 and CDR2: SGHDT, YYEEEE. The V gene lost 3 bases and the J gene lost 2 bases, with 11 bases spanning the gap. DNA for the CDR3: TGTGCCAGCAGCTCCAGGGGAGTAAACACTGAAGCTTTCTTT. It is translated as CASSSRGVNTEAFF.

This chain connects TRBV9 to TRBJ1-4; a weak D match, TRBD1 (6 bases). The CDR3 extends over 14 amino acids. V was clipped by 3 bases and J by 8 bases, with 14 bases between them. Germline V gives CDR1 SGDLS, CDR2 YYNGEE. CDR3 sequence reads: CASSAGTRGEKLFF. DNA for the CDR3: TGTGCCAGCAGCGCCGGGACAAGGGGGGAAAAACTGTTTTTT.

This chain joins TRBV7-6 and TRBJ2-5; TRBD1 aligns across 8 bases. CDR3 length equals 14 residues. Germline assignment: CDR1 SGHVS and CDR2 FNYEAQ. V shed 4 bases, J shed 5 bases, and the junction held 6 bases outside the gene matches. The CDR3 DNA follows: TGTGCCAGCAGCTCCGGACAGGGTTGGGAGACCCAGTACTTC. This gives the protein CASSSGQGWETQYF.

The rearrangement joins TRBV6-1 to TRBJ1-2, with D unresolved. CDR1 and CDR2 from the germline V gene are MNHNS and SASEGT. The CDR3 contains 13 residues. The V and J ends lost 0 bases and 10 bases respectively, with 12 bases between them. The CDR3 bases are TGTGCCAGCAGTGAAGCGTTTGAGTTAAACTACACCTTC. Encoded protein: CASSEAFELNYTF.

The chain carries TRBV2 and TRBJ1-1, with D uncertain. CDR3 size: 14 residues. V was trimmed by 2 bases and J by 6 bases, leaving 13 bases between them. Germline CDR1 SNHLY, CDR2 FYNNEI. The CDR3 DNA reads as TGTGCCAGCAGTGAATCGCAACTTACTCCTGAAGCTTTCTTT. Encoded protein: CASSESQLTPEAFF.

The CDR3 reads CASSGQGLSYNEQFF. In nucleotides, the CDR3 is TGTGCCAGCAGTGGACAGGGCCTATCCTACAATGAGCAGTTCTTC. The rearrangement uses TRBV2 and TRBJ2-1; 7 positions match TRBD1. The germline gives CDR1 SNHLY, CDR2 FYNNEI. The CDR3 totals 15 residues. V dropped 4 bases and J dropped 1; count of bases not matched to a gene: 4.

CDR3 coding DNA: TGTGCCAGCTCACCACCCGGGACAGGGGCCTTGGCTAACTATGGCTACACCTTC. Translated, it gives CASSPPGTGALANYGYTF. The chain joins TRBV18 to TRBJ1-2; 10 bases are a match to TRBD1. V trimming: 0 bases; J trimming: 0 bases; junction bases outside the gene matches: 7. This CDR3 has 18 amino acids. Germline CDR1 KGHSH, CDR2 LQKENI.

This clone has just one count. The CDR3 sequence: CASSYQRGGDYGYTF. The CDR3 bases are TGCGCCAGCAGCTATCAACGGGGAGGGGACTATGGCTACACCTTC. The gene calls are TRBV5-1 and TRBJ1-2, with D maybe TRBD1 (5 bases). Germline V gene data show CDR1 as SGHRS and CDR2 as YFSETQ. This CDR3 spans 15 amino acids. The V end was cut by 3 bases, the J end by 3 bases, with 15 bases between.

This clone came up a few times. CDR3 nucleotides: TGTGCCAGCAGCCTACACCCAGGGATGGGTGAAAAACTGTTTTTT. Protein product: CASSLHPGMGEKLFF. The chain links TRBV9 to TRBJ1-4, with D possibly being TRBD1 (5 bases). This CDR3 spans 15 amino acids. Trimming shortened V by 4 bases and J by 7 bases, and 17 bases separated the two germline ends. Germline V CDR1 and CDR2: SGDLS, YYNGEE. The variable domain in full, with the rest retrieved from reference TRBV9 and TRBJ1-4, is DSGVTQTPKHLITATGQRVTLRCSPRSGDLSVYWYQQSLDQGLQFLIQYYNGEERAKGNILERFSAQQFPDLHSELNLSSLELGDSALYFCASSLHPGMGEKLFFGSGTQLSVL.

The rearrangement uses TRBV7-6 and TRBJ2-6; TRBD1 matches 10 bases. This CDR3 has 20 amino acids. The V gene's germline CDR1 is SGHVS and CDR2 FNYEAQ. J lost 2 bases, V lost 0 bases, and 10 bases had no gene match. The CDR3 sequence is CASSLAVSGTGETGANVLTF. The CDR3 bases are TGTGCCAGCAGCTTAGCTGTTTCGGGGACAGGGGAAACTGGGGCCAACGTCCTGACTTTC.

The V and J genes are TRBV2 and TRBJ1-1; TRBD1 is a possible D gene (6 bases). Deletions cut 4 bases from V and 1 base from J, with 10 bases between. The CDR3 has 14 residues. From germline, CDR1 is SNHLY and CDR2 FYNNEI. CDR3 nucleotides: TGTGCCAGCAGTGTTGAAGGGGGGAACACTGAAGCTTTCTTT. It codes for CASSVEGGNTEAFF.

The chain links TRBV23-1 to TRBJ2-1, with TRBD2 matching 9 bases. TRBV23-1 is treated as an ORF (open reading frame) with a function not yet certain. Trimming cost V 0 bases and J 2 bases; bases outside gene matches: 5. The CDR3 covers 17 residues. For the CDR3, the DNA is TGCGCCAGCAGTCAATCCGAGCGGGGGGCCACCTACAATGAGCAGTTCTTC. This codes for CASSQSERGATYNEQFF.

This rearrangement joins TRBV4-1 to TRBJ1-1; D gene ambiguous. V gave up 3 bases and J gave up 7 bases, with 9 bases separating them. Germline V gene lookup returns CDR1 MGHRA and CDR2 YSYEKL. This CDR3 is 12 amino acids long. CDR3 protein: CASSHGRYEAFF. CDR3 DNA: TGCGCCAGCAGCCACGGGAGGTATGAAGCTTTCTTT.